Sequencing of this T cell receptor (beta chain) was carried out in a study of blood T cell repertoires in COVID-19. In the authors' methods: Amplified reference gene primers provided the basis for estimating nucleated cell counts. Some clones are missing from TCRdb's copy, which holds only in-frame ones; the method was immunoSEQ multiplex PCR. The V and J calls and clone size are taken from that table; D and trimming were inferred from the DNA. The sample records under 450,000 clones, over 80% being singletons. Recruits, aged about 18 to 100 years, lived in 20 to 30 US areas. The CDR3 has 14 residues. The V gene end was trimmed by 5 bases and the J gene end by 2 bases; junction bases not matched to a gene: 3. CDR1 is SGHAT, CDR2 FQNNGV, per germline.

Sequencing input: PBMCs or T cells enriched from blood (not recorded which). The chain couples TRBV11-2 to TRBJ2-7; 10 positions agree with TRBD1. The TCR was taken from a woman aged 45-65 years who had recovered from COVID-19. CDR3 residues: CASSRGQGTYEQYF. The CDR3 DNA is TGTGCCAGCAGCAGGGGACAGGGGACCTACGAGCAGTACTTC.